This T cell receptor (beta chain) was found in a study of T cells after yellow fever vaccination. Whole-study results and caveats: Relatively few clonotypes were ones that appeared in both CD4 and CD8 compartments. A weaker secondary response peaked on day 5, the primary on day 15. Once the booster was given, most primary-vaccination clones reappeared, at about 96% for CD4 and approximately 88% for CD8.

For TCR, cDNA came from 5'RACE template switching, which added a universal primer site and UMIs. TCRdb re-derived calls from the 5' RACE reads in MiXCR, one entry per CDR3 protein. The data hold just under 600,000 distinct CDR3 sequences, with 13% observed a single time. This clonotype was seen at least ten times. Its antigen is currently unknown. The CDR3 is 17 residues long. V was shortened by 2 bases and J by 7 bases, with 22 bases between the two germline ends. Germline V gene sequence: CDR1 SGHRS, CDR2 YFSETQ. This clonotype was obtained from a man between 25 and 39 years old who received the YFV17D yellow fever vaccine. This rearrangement joins TRBV5-1 to TRBJ2-1, with a tentative D call TRBD2 (6 bases). The sequences come from PBMCs, collected on the day of the yellow fever booster vaccination. The CDR3 DNA reads as TGCGCCAGCAGCTTTACCGGGACTCTCCTTCGGGTGAATGAGCAGTTCTTC. Amino acid sequence: CASSFTGTLLRVNEQFF. The full variable domain, completed using reference TRBV5-1 and TRBJ2-1, is KAGVTQTPRYLIKTRGQQVTLSCSPISGHRSVSWYQQTPGQGLQFLFEYFSETQRNKGNFPGRFSGRQFSNSRSEMNVSTLELGDSALYLCASSFTGTLLRVNEQFFGPGTRLTVL.